This T cell receptor (beta chain) was recovered during a study of OX40 agonist ivuxolimab in advanced cancers. Study details: Previous treatment with anti-PD-1, anti-PD-L1 or anti-CTLA-4 therapy was allowed; about 40% had received some.

The method was immunoSEQ multiplex PCR; TCRdb's version includes in-frame clones alone and lacks a portion of them. The data hold about 61,000 clones, with 87% observed a single time. The source is an adult with an advanced solid tumor such as melanoma, head and neck, liver or kidney cancer. Sequencing was performed on CD4+ or CD8+ T cells sorted from blood, taken in a trial of the OX40 agonist ivuxolimab.

The CDR3 here is CASSRGENYGYTF. In DNA form, the CDR3 reads TGTGCCAGCAGCCGGGGGGAAAACTATGGCTACACCTTC. This chain uses TRBV6-1 with TRBJ1-2; D might be TRBD1 (5 bases). Trimming removed 6 bases from V and 2 bases from J, with 10 bases in between. The germline CDR1 and CDR2 sequences are MNHNS and SASEGT. The CDR3 has 13 amino acids.